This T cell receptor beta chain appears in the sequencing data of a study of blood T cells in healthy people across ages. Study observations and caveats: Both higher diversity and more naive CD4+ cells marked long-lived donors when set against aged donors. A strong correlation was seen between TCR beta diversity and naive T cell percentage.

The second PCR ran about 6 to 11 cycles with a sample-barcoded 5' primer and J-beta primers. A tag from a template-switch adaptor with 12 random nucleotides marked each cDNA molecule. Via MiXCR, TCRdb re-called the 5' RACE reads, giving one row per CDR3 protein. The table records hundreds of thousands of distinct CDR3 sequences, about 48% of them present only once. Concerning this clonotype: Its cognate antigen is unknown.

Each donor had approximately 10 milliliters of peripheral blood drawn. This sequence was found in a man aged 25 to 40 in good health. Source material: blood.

In nucleotides, the CDR3 is TGTGCCAGCACCCTTATCCAAGATACGCAGTATTTT. It translates to CASTLIQDTQYF. This chain links TRBV6-1 with TRBJ2-3; D gene ambiguous. CDR1 MNHNS and CDR2 SASEGT come from the germline V gene. This CDR3 is 12 amino acids long. Deletions cut 7 bases from V and 5 bases from J, with 10 bases between.